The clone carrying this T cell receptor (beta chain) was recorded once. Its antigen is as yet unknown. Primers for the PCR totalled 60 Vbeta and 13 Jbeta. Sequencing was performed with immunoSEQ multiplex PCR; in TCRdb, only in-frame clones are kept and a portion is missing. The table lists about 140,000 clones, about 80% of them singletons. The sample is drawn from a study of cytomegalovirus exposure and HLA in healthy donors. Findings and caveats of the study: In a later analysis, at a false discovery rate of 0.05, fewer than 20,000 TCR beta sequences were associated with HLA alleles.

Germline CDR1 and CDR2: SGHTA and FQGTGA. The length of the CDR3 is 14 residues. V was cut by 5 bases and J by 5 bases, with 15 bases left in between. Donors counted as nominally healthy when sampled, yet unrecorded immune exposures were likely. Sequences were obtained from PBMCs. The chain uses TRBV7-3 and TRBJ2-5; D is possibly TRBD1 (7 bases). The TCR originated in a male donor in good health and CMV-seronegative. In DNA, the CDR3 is TGTGCCAGCAGCGTAGGGGGCGGGGCGGAGACCCAGTACTTC. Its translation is CASSVGGGAETQYF.